Following are 26 T cell receptor beta chains from one sample sequenced in a study of cytomegalovirus exposure and HLA in healthy donors. The PCR had 60 Vbeta and 13 Jbeta primers. Repertoires were generated with immunoSEQ multiplex PCR, while TCRdb's copy carries only in-frame clones and drops some. The sample yields over 150,000 clones, 65% to 80% seen once. The sample taken for sequencing was PBMCs. These receptors originate from a man younger than 30 in good health and CMV-seronegative.

V and J are TRBV5-1 and TRBJ2-1; 10 nucleotides line up with TRBD1. Germline CDR1 reads SGHRS; CDR2 reads YFSETQ. The length of the CDR3 is 15 residues. The V segment lost 3 bases and the J segment 9 bases; nucleotides outside the gene matches: 9. The CDR3 sequence is CASSWGRQGAVEQFF. In nucleotides, the CDR3 is TGCGCCAGCAGCTGGGGCCGACAGGGGGCGGTTGAGCAGTTCTTC.

This clone was counted a single time. The CDR3, as DNA: TGTGCCAGCAGCTCAGGGGACAGGGCGGGGCATGGCTACACCTTC. Translation: CASSSGDRAGHGYTF. This chain uses TRBV7-6 with TRBJ1-2; TRBD1 matches at 9 bases. From germline, CDR1 is SGHVS and CDR2 FNYEAQ. V lost 4 bases and J lost 6; bases outside the gene matches: 9. This CDR3 spans 15 amino acids.

This clone came up once. CDR3 DNA sequence: TGTGCCAGTAGTATTTGGGCGGGGGGGCGTGATACGCAGTATTTT. It encodes CASSIWAGGRDTQYF. The rearrangement joins TRBV19 to TRBJ2-3; TRBD2 agrees at 9 bases. Unmatched junction bases numbered 7, after V lost 3 bases and J lost 6 bases. From germline, CDR1 is LNHDA and CDR2 SQIVND (reference sequence). This CDR3 contains 15 residues. The variable domain in full, with the rest retrieved from reference TRBV19 and TRBJ2-3, is DGGITQSPKYLFRKEGQNVTLSCEQNLNHDAMYWYRQDPGQGLRLIYYSQIVNDFQKGDIAEGYSVSREKKESFPLTVTSAQKNPTAFYLCASSIWAGGRDTQYFGPGTRLTVL.

This sequence joins TRBV6-5 and TRBJ1-2; D is uncertain. This CDR3 has 12 residues. CDR1 is MNHEY and CDR2 is SVGAGI in the germline V gene. Trimming took off 6 bases at V and 5 bases at J, with 10 bases between the two ends. CDR3 in amino acids: CASRPHDYGYTF. The CDR3 DNA is TGTGCCAGCAGGCCACATGATTATGGCTACACCTTC.

The chain links TRBV5-1 to TRBJ2-5, with 11 bases that match TRBD2. The CDR3 contains 16 residues. After removal of 3 bases from V and 5 bases from J, the junction contained 9 bases not matched to a gene. CDR1 is SGHRS, CDR2 YFSETQ, per germline. CDR3: CASSSGSGGARETQYF. The CDR3 coding sequence is TGCGCCAGCAGCTCGGGTAGCGGGGGGGCACGGGAGACCCAGTACTTC. Complete variable domain (other parts from reference TRBV5-1 and TRBJ2-5): KAGVTQTPRYLIKTRGQQVTLSCSPISGHRSVSWYQQTPGQGLQFLFEYFSETQRNKGNFPGRFSGRQFSNSRSEMNVSTLELGDSALYLCASSSGSGGARETQYFGPGTRLLVL.

The gene calls are TRBV5-1 and TRBJ1-6; D remains ambiguous. Trimming removed 2 bases at V and 7 bases at J, with 16 bases between. CDR3 length: 16 residues. CDR1 is SGHRS and CDR2 is YFSETQ in the germline V gene. This chain's CDR3 is CASSFVLGKINSPLHF. The DNA for the CDR3 is TGCGCCAGCAGCTTCGTTCTAGGCAAAATCAATTCACCCCTCCACTTT. Full variable domain (missing parts from reference TRBV5-1 and TRBJ1-6): KAGVTQTPRYLIKTRGQQVTLSCSPISGHRSVSWYQQTPGQGLQFLFEYFSETQRNKGNFPGRFSGRQFSNSRSEMNVSTLELGDSALYLCASSFVLGKINSPLHFGNGTRLTVT.

This clone was observed a few times. The V and J genes are TRBV7-2 and TRBJ1-2; D is perhaps TRBD1 (6 bases). The CDR3 contains 14 residues. Germline CDR1 SGHTA, CDR2 FQGNSA. The V gene lost 5 bases and the J gene lost 2 bases, with 12 bases spanning the gap. CDR3 sequence reads: CASSRGQLNYGYTF. The CDR3 DNA follows: TGTGCCAGCAGCCGAGGACAGTTAAACTATGGCTACACCTTC.

The chain combines TRBV6-5 with TRBJ2-3; maybe TRBD2 (5 bases). Looked up from germline, CDR1 is MNHEY and CDR2 is SVGAGI. This CDR3 is built from 14 residues. V gave up 2 bases and J gave up 3 bases, with 9 bases separating them. In DNA, the CDR3 is TGTGCCAGCAGTTACCATAGAGGGACAGATACGCAGTATTTT. It specifies CASSYHRGTDTQYF.

This chain connects TRBV6-5 to TRBJ1-1, with TRBD1 matching 8 bases. Losses at the gene ends were 2 bases for V and 3 bases for J; bases not matched to a gene: 8. Germline CDR1 MNHEY, CDR2 SVGAGI. CDR3 length: 16 residues. DNA for the CDR3: TGTGCCAGCAGTTACCACGCAGGGGGCATGCACACTGAAGCTTTCTTT. This encodes CASSYHAGGMHTEAFF.

In this sample, this clone turned up once. The chain uses TRBV30 and TRBJ2-1; a possible D gene is TRBD1 (5 bases). V was cut by 3 bases and J by 16 bases, with 19 bases left in between. CDR1 and CDR2 from the germline V gene are GTSNPN and SVGIG (reference sequence). This CDR3 region has 12 residues. The CDR3 region has the DNA TGTGCCTGGAGGGCTTTGGGGCTCGGCGCCTTCTTC. Translated, it gives CAWRALGLGAFF.

The table lists this clone with a few counts. The CDR3 spells CASRPGTEVDEQFF. The CDR3 nucleotides are TGTGCCAGTAGACCCGGGACTGAGGTGGATGAGCAGTTCTTC. This chain joins TRBV6-1 and TRBJ2-1, with D maybe TRBD2 (6 bases). V was clipped by 9 bases and J by 8 bases, with 20 bases between them. There are 14 residues in the CDR3. Germline V gene sequence: CDR1 MNHNS, CDR2 SASEGT.

The chain joins TRBV11-2 to TRBJ1-2; the D gene is possibly TRBD1 (6 bases). The CDR3 length is 17 residues. The germline V gene has CDR1 SGHAT and CDR2 FQNNGV. Trimming took 2 bases from V and 0 from J, leaving 16 bases between them. CDR3 sequence: CASSLSIDRLTNYGYTF. The CDR3 nucleotides are TGTGCCAGCAGCTTATCTATAGACAGGTTAACTAACTATGGCTACACCTTC.

In its sample, this clone was seen once. V and J are TRBV5-8 and TRBJ1-2; 7 bases align to TRBD1. V shed 3 bases and J 0 bases; nucleotides not matched to a gene: 2. CDR3 length: 14 residues. Looked up from germline, CDR1 is SGHTS and CDR2 is YDEGEE. The CDR3 protein is CASSWTGANYGYTF. In nucleotides, the CDR3 is TGTGCCAGCAGCTGGACAGGAGCTAACTATGGCTACACCTTC.

The chain is built from TRBV19 and TRBJ2-5; 7 bases align to TRBD2. Trimming cost V 3 bases and J 6 bases; bases outside gene matches: 7. The CDR3 is 14 residues long. Germline V gene lookup returns CDR1 LNHDA and CDR2 SQIVND (reference sequence). This CDR3 reads CASSIGGTTQTQYF. CDR3 nucleotide sequence: TGTGCCAGTAGTATTGGAGGGACTACTCAGACCCAGTACTTC. The variable domain in full, completed from reference TRBV19 and TRBJ2-5, reads DGGITQSPKYLFRKEGQNVTLSCEQNLNHDAMYWYRQDPGQGLRLIYYSQIVNDFQKGDIAEGYSVSREKKESFPLTVTSAQKNPTAFYLCASSIGGTTQTQYFGPGTRLLVL.

The chain employs TRBV30 and TRBJ2-7, with TRBD2 matching 9 bases. This CDR3 region has 14 residues. Unmatched junction bases numbered 3, after V lost 0 bases and J lost 3 bases. Germline assignment: CDR1 GTSNPN and CDR2 SVGIG (reference sequence). The CDR3 here is CAWSVASGNYEQYF. The CDR3 coding sequence is TGTGCCTGGAGTGTGGCTAGCGGGAACTACGAGCAGTACTTC.

The chain links TRBV18 to TRBJ2-7; 9 bases map to TRBD1. The CDR3 is 15 amino acids. The germline gives CDR1 KGHSH, CDR2 LQKENI. V lost 6 bases and J lost 2; bases outside the gene matches: 8. The CDR3 nucleotides read TGTGCCAGCTCTATACCGGGACAGGGCGCCTACGAGCAGTACTTC. This codes for CASSIPGQGAYEQYF.

This clone was observed a handful of times. J is TRBJ1-1 and V is TRBV6-6, with D maybe TRBD1 (5 bases). Between the trimmed V and J ends, which lost 5 bases and 8 bases, there was a span of 12 bases. The germline gives CDR1 MNHNY, CDR2 SVGAGI (reference sequence). The CDR3 contains 12 residues. This chain's CDR3 is CASSLGHLEAFF. The CDR3 nucleotides are TGTGCCAGCAGTCTCGGACACCTCGAAGCTTTCTTT.

This chain uses TRBV6-6 with TRBJ1-5; tentatively, D is TRBD1 (6 bases). The CDR3 covers 14 residues. From germline, CDR1 is MNHNY and CDR2 SVGAGI (reference sequence). V was clipped by 5 bases and J by 4 bases, with 12 bases between them. The CDR3 loop reads CASSGQGSNQPQHF. The CDR3 DNA follows: TGTGCCAGCAGTGGGCAGGGGAGTAATCAGCCCCAGCATTTT.

This clone is a singleton in its sample. The chain joins TRBV5-1 to TRBJ2-5, with D unresolved. CDR1 is SGHRS and CDR2 is YFSETQ in the germline V gene. Trimming removed 6 bases from V and 2 bases from J, with 17 bases in between. The CDR3 contains 15 residues. CDR3 nucleotide sequence: TGCGCCAGCAACCTTCACGCCGGGTCTCAAGAGACCCAGTACTTC. It codes for CASNLHAGSQETQYF.

V usage is TRBV9 and J usage is TRBJ1-1; D remains ambiguous. V shed 4 bases and J shed 1 base, with 14 bases lying between them. Germline values: CDR1 SGDLS, CDR2 YYNGEE. The CDR3 consists of 15 residues. CDR3 region: CASSRLGSENTEAFF. CDR3 DNA sequence: TGTGCCAGCAGCAGATTGGGGAGCGAGAACACTGAAGCTTTCTTT.

This sequence joins TRBV9 and TRBJ1-4; tentative D call: TRBD1 (6 bases). The germline CDR1 and CDR2 sequences are SGDLS and YYNGEE. The length of the CDR3 is 16 residues. The V gene lost 2 bases and the J gene lost 8 bases, with 19 bases spanning the gap. This CDR3 reads CASSVGAAEFGEKLFF. The CDR3 DNA sequence: TGTGCCAGCAGCGTGGGGGCGGCGGAGTTTGGGGAAAAACTGTTTTTT.

With regard to this clone: A read error may produce the germline difference seen at one junction end. V usage is TRBV2 and J usage is TRBJ2-6, with a weak D call TRBD1 (8 bases). CDR3 size: 17 residues. Germline V lookup: CDR1 SNHLY, CDR2 FYNNEI. CDR3 region: CASRTGVSLGGANGLTF. In nucleotides, the CDR3 is TGTGCCAGCAGGACAGGGGTATCCTTGGGGGGGGCCAACGGCCTGACTTTC.

V usage is TRBV7-9 and J usage is TRBJ1-6, with 10 positions matching TRBD1. V trimming: 6 bases; J trimming: 7 bases; junction bases outside the gene matches: 0. CDR3 size: 13 residues. Germline V gene sequence: CDR1 SEHNR, CDR2 FQNEAQ (reference sequence). The CDR3 nucleotides are TGTGCCAGCAGGGGACAGGGGAATTCACCCCTCCACTTT. This gives the protein CASRGQGNSPLHF.

The chain has TRBV28 and TRBJ2-7; a weak D match, TRBD2 (7 bases). Germline V gene data show CDR1 as MDHEN and CDR2 as SYDVKM. Trimming took 7 bases from V and 1 from J, leaving 14 bases between them. The CDR3 is made up of 14 amino acids. CDR3 region: CASTAGGRSYEQYV. Here the CDR3 DNA reads TGTGCCAGCACAGCCGGGGGGCGATCCTACGAGCAGTACGTC.

The sample holds a few counts of this clone. The V call is TRBV4-3, the J call TRBJ2-1; D remains ambiguous. This CDR3 has 17 amino acids. The V gene lost 0 bases and the J gene lost 9 bases, with 21 bases spanning the gap. CDR1 LGHNA and CDR2 YSLEER come from the germline V gene. DNA for the CDR3: TGCGCCAGCAGCCAAGAAGACTCGGCTATAGGTGCGGTTGAGCAGTTCTTC. Translating it yields CASSQEDSAIGAVEQFF.

This rearrangement joins TRBV6-1 to TRBJ2-6; D uncertain. Germline CDR1 reads MNHNS; CDR2 reads SASEGT. Between the trimmed V and J ends, which lost 1 base and 4 bases, there was a span of 8 bases. The CDR3 spans 15 residues. CDR3 sequence: CASSEGQYGANVLTF. The CDR3 nucleotides are TGTGCCAGCAGTGAAGGCCAGTACGGGGCCAACGTCCTGACTTTC.